The rows below give T cell receptor beta chains drawn from one sample of a study of blood T cell repertoires in COVID-19. Method: immunoSEQ multiplex PCR; TCRdb's copy keeps in-frame clones and lacks some. Of around 32,000 clones detected, less than 95% appear once; the ten largest clones hold over 0.95%. Sequences were obtained from peripheral blood. These receptors were collected from a man between 70 and 80 years old with active or convalescent COVID-19. The CDR3 runs from the conserved cysteine through the conserved F or W. A D gene is named only where the DNA matches it firmly. Not all rows give a size; the values are once, few, many and, for expanded clones, a class.

CDR3 DNA	CDR3 protein	clone size	V gene	J gene	D gene
TGTGCCAGCAGGAGGGAGGTGGCTTTCTTT	CASRREVAFF	-	TRBV7-9	TRBJ1-1	-
TGTGCCAGCAGCTTAGGCCCGGGCTCTGGAAACACCATATATTTT	CASSLGPGSGNTIYF	-	TRBV7-2	TRBJ1-3	-
TGTGCCAGCAGGCCGACAGGGGACGGGCCAGGGTATGGCTACACCTTC	CASRPTGDGPGYGYTF	-	TRBV27	TRBJ1-2	TRBD1
TGTGCCAGCAGTCCAAGTGGAGGGACCTCCTACAACTATGGCTACACCTTC	CASSPSGGTSYNYGYTF	-	TRBV6-6	TRBJ1-2	-
TGCGCCAGCAGCTTTGGGCTCACTCTAAACTATGGCTACACCTTC	CASSFGLTLNYGYTF	once	TRBV5-1	TRBJ1-2	-
TGTGCCAGTAGTAAGGGGGAATACTATGGCTACACCTTC	CASSKGEYYGYTF	-	TRBV19	TRBJ1-2	-
TGTGCCAGCTCCCCTCCGGGTTACGAAAAACTGTTTTTT	CASSPPGYEKLFF	once	TRBV18	TRBJ1-4	-
TGTGCCTGGAGCATAGGAGGGAATAGCAATCAGCCCCAGCATTTT	CAWSIGGNSNQPQHF	-	TRBV30	TRBJ1-5	-
TGCGCCAGCAGCGGACCCCTGGGGCAGGGTAGGTCCTACGAGCAGTACTTC	CASSGPLGQGRSYEQYF	-	TRBV5-1	TRBJ2-7	-
TGTGCCTGGAGCAGTCCGGGACTTAATCAGCCCCAGCATTTT	CAWSSPGLNQPQHF	once	TRBV30	TRBJ1-5	-
TGTGCCACCAGGGAATTGGGACAGGGCCATGGCTACACCTTC	CATRELGQGHGYTF	-	TRBV15	TRBJ1-2	TRBD1
TGTGCCAGCAGTCGAGGACAGGGGGCGAGTCAGCCCCAGCATTTT	CASSRGQGASQPQHF	-	TRBV2	TRBJ1-5	TRBD1
TGTGCCTGGGGGAGACCACAGGGGGTTAATGGCTACACCTTC	CAWGRPQGVNGYTF	-	TRBV30	TRBJ1-2	TRBD1
TGTGCCAGTAGTCCTCCGGGACAGGGGAGGCATCAGCCCCAGCATTTT	CASSPPGQGRHQPQHF	-	TRBV19	TRBJ1-5	TRBD1
TGTGCCAGCAGCTTACATCGGGCCGGGGAGCTGTTTTTT	CASSLHRAGELFF	-	TRBV7-9	TRBJ2-2	-
TGTGCCAGCAGTGAGACAAGAACAGGGGATTCACCCCTCCACTTT	CASSETRTGDSPLHF	-	TRBV25-1	TRBJ1-6	TRBD1
TGCAGTGCTAGTGGGCGGAATCAGCCCCAGCATTTT	CSASGRNQPQHF	-	TRBV20-1	TRBJ1-5	-
TGTGCCAGCGCCCAGTACACTGAAGCTTTCTTT	CASAQYTEAFF	-	TRBV27	TRBJ1-1	-
TGTGCCATCAGTCCGGGTCTTAGCTCCTACAATGAGCAGTTCTTC	CAISPGLSSYNEQFF	-	TRBV10-3	TRBJ2-1	-
TGCGCCAGCAGCTCCCCCGGGACAGGGGACACCGGGGAGCTGTTTTTT	CASSSPGTGDTGELFF	-	TRBV5-1	TRBJ2-2	TRBD1
TGTGCCAGCAGTAAAAGACAGGGCCCCTACGAGCAGTACTTC	CASSKRQGPYEQYF	-	TRBV25-1	TRBJ2-7	TRBD1
TGTGCCAGCAGTTACCCGGGACAGATCTACGAGCAGTACTTC	CASSYPGQIYEQYF	-	TRBV6-5	TRBJ2-7	TRBD1
TGTGCCAGCAGAACCGTGCGGGCGAACACTGAAGCTTTCTTT	CASRTVRANTEAFF	-	TRBV6-5	TRBJ1-1	-
TGTGCCAGCAGCTCCGGGACACTGAACACTGAAGCTTTCTTT	CASSSGTLNTEAFF	-	TRBV11-2	TRBJ1-1	-
TGTGCCAGCAGCGTAGGCCCAGGGGGCGGTAATTCACCCCTCCACTTT	CASSVGPGGGNSPLHF	-	TRBV9	TRBJ1-6	TRBD1
TGTGCCGCCACTCTGGGGAGGGGCACTGAAGCTTTCTTT	CAATLGRGTEAFF	few	TRBV19	TRBJ1-1	-
TGTGCCAGCAGCGTAGGAAGCGGGACGTACCAAGAGACCCAGTACTTC	CASSVGSGTYQETQYF	-	TRBV9	TRBJ2-5	TRBD2
TGCGCCAGCAGCGGACAGGGAACAGGGGAGCTGTTTTTT	CASSGQGTGELFF	-	TRBV5-1	TRBJ2-2	TRBD1
TGTGCCAGCAGCCTGACTGGCGGGGGGTTCACAGATACGCAGTATTTT	CASSLTGGGFTDTQYF	-	TRBV5-8	TRBJ2-3	TRBD2
TGCGCCAGCTCGTACGGACTCTCCTACAATGAGCAGTTCTTC	CASSYGLSYNEQFF	-	TRBV4-1	TRBJ2-1	-
TGTGCCAGCAGCTTAGGGGGGACAGGGGGCACTGAAGCTTTCTTT	CASSLGGTGGTEAFF	-	TRBV7-9	TRBJ1-1	TRBD1
TGCGCCAGCAGCTTGGTTGGAGGGAAGAACACTGAAGCTTTCTTT	CASSLVGGKNTEAFF	once	TRBV5-1	TRBJ1-1	-
TGTGCCAGCAGTTCCGGGACAACTAGCAATCAGCCCCAGCATTTT	CASSSGTTSNQPQHF	once	TRBV6-5	TRBJ1-5	-
TGTGCCAGCTCACCAAGCTCAGGACAGTTCTCTGGGGCCAACGTCCTGACTTTC	CASSPSSGQFSGANVLTF	-	TRBV18	TRBJ2-6	-
TGTGCCAGCAGCGTAGGTCCGGGCCGGGATTACGAGCAGTACTTC	CASSVGPGRDYEQYF	once	TRBV9	TRBJ2-7	-
TGTGCCAGCAGTCCCTTCACGGGACAGCTGAACACTGAAGCTTTCTTT	CASSPFTGQLNTEAFF	-	TRBV7-9	TRBJ1-1	TRBD1
TGCGCCAGCTCTGCTTTCAGGGCCGACGAGCAGTACTTC	CASSAFRADEQYF	-	TRBV5-1	TRBJ2-7	-
TGTGCCAGCTCCCCAGACACTCTTGAAGCTTTCTTT	CASSPDTLEAFF	-	TRBV18	TRBJ1-1	-
TGTGCCAGCAGCTTATCAGAGAACACTGAAGCTTTCTTT	CASSLSENTEAFF	-	TRBV7-2	TRBJ1-1	-
TGTGCCAGTAGTATAGAACGTCTGGGGACTAGCGCGACCTACAATGAGCAGTTCTTC	CASSIERLGTSATYNEQFF	-	TRBV19	TRBJ2-1	TRBD2
TGTGCCAGCAGTTTACAGGGGAGAGCTTTCTTT	CASSLQGRAFF	-	TRBV2	TRBJ1-1	TRBD1
TGTGCCAGCAGCCCTGGGCAGGGTAGGACTGAAGCTTTCTTT	CASSPGQGRTEAFF	-	TRBV7-9	TRBJ1-1	-
TGTGCCAGCAGCCAATGGGACAGGGGTCCAGGGGAGACCCAGTACTTC	CASSQWDRGPGETQYF	once	TRBV3-1/TRBV3-2	TRBJ2-5	TRBD1
TGTGCCATCAGTGAGTCGGGGGGAGGCTATGGCTACACCTTC	CAISESGGGYGYTF	-	TRBV10-3	TRBJ1-2	-
TGTGCCAGCTACTTAGCGGGGGAAGAGACCCAGTACTTC	CASYLAGEETQYF	-	TRBV21-1	TRBJ2-5	-
TGTGCCAGTAGTATTGGACAGGGAAGGGGCTACACCTTC	CASSIGQGRGYTF	-	TRBV19	TRBJ1-2	TRBD1
TGTGCCAGCAGTGACGGCTTATCCGGGACAGGGGTTTATGGCTACACCTTC	CASSDGLSGTGVYGYTF	-	TRBV6-4	TRBJ1-2	TRBD1
TGCGCCAGCAGCTTGAATCAGGGAACTGGAAACACCATATATTTT	CASSLNQGTGNTIYF	few	TRBV5-1	TRBJ1-3	-
TGTGCCAGCAGTTTCGGACAGGGGGCGGGGGGCTACACCTTC	CASSFGQGAGGYTF	-	TRBV27	TRBJ1-2	TRBD1
TGTGCCAGCAGTTCGACACCTACTAACTATGGCTACACCTTC	CASSSTPTNYGYTF	once	TRBV2	TRBJ1-2	-